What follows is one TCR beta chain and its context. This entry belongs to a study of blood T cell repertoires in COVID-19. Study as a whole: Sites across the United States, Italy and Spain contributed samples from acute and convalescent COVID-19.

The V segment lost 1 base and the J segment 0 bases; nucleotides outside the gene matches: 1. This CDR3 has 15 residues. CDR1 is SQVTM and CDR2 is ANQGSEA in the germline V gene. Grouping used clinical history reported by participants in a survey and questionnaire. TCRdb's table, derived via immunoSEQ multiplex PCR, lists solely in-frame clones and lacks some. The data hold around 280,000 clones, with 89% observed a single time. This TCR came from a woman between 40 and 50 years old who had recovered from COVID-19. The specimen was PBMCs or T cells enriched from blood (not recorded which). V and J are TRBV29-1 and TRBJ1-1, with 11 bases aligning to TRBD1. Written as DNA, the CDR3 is TGCAGCGTTGAAGGGGACAGGGGGGTGAACACTGAAGCTTTCTTT. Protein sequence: CSVEGDRGVNTEAFF.